Below are 18 T cell receptor beta chains sequenced from a single sample in a study of T cells in localized non-small cell lung cancer. Method: immunoSEQ multiplex PCR; TCRdb's copy keeps in-frame clones and lacks some. Here the sample spans 1,500 to 2,000 clones, roughly two fifths being singletons. The input for sequencing was lung tumor tissue, taken before any cancer treatment. The receptor set was obtained from a woman aged 35 to 70 with stage I lung adenocarcinoma.

The chain is built from TRBV2 and TRBJ1-2, with a weak D call TRBD1 (5 bases). CDR1 and CDR2 from the germline V gene are SNHLY and FYNNEI. This CDR3 comprises 15 residues. Trimming shortened V by 8 bases and J by 4 bases, and 20 bases separated the two germline ends. DNA of the CDR3: TGTGCCAGCCATGTGAATGGGGGTATCAGCTATGGCTACACCTTC. Its protein is CASHVNGGISYGYTF.

By share, this clone counts as medium-sized. The chain links TRBV11-3 to TRBJ1-1; D ambiguous. V shed 1 base and J shed 1 base, with 7 bases lying between them. The CDR3 loop spans 14 amino acids. The germline V gene encodes CDR1 SGHNT and CDR2 YENEEA. The CDR3 sequence is CASSLVAGNTEAFF. The CDR3 DNA sequence: TGTGCCAGCAGCTTAGTGGCCGGGAACACTGAAGCTTTCTTT.

This clone has only a few counts. This chain uses TRBV9 with TRBJ2-7, with a tentative D call TRBD2 (5 bases). The CDR3 totals 16 residues. V was cut by 5 bases and J by 6 bases, with 24 bases left in between. Per the germline V gene, CDR1 is SGDLS and CDR2 is YYNGEE. As DNA, the CDR3 is TGTGCCAGCAGAGACGTTAACGGGGTCAGAACACTCGAGCAGTACTTC. Residues: CASRDVNGVRTLEQYF.

This clone was detected only once. V is TRBV29-1 and J is TRBJ2-1; no clear D gene. The CDR3 runs 13 residues. In germline, CDR1 is SQVTM, CDR2 ANQGSEA. The V gene lost 3 bases and the J gene lost 4 bases, with 10 bases spanning the gap. The CDR3 is CSVDAHGYNEQFF. The CDR3 nucleotides read TGCAGCGTTGACGCACACGGATACAATGAGCAGTTCTTC.

This chain uses TRBV11-3 with TRBJ2-3; 7 positions match TRBD1. This CDR3 comprises 14 residues. Germline trimming cut 5 bases from V and 6 bases from J; bases unmatched to any gene: 8. Per the germline V gene, CDR1 is SGHNT and CDR2 is YENEEA. Written as DNA, the CDR3 is TGTGCCAGCAGCCTTCGGGACAGCGCGGATACGCAGTATTTT. Translation: CASSLRDSADTQYF.

The chain carries TRBV9 and TRBJ1-1; D gene unclear. There are 14 residues in the CDR3. Trimming left V 0 bases short and J 4 bases short, with 10 bases between. Germline CDR1 and CDR2: SGDLS and YYNGEE. The chain's CDR3 is CASSVGEWTTEAFF. For the CDR3, the DNA is TGTGCCAGCAGCGTAGGTGAGTGGACCACTGAAGCTTTCTTT.

This clone is medium-sized by share. This chain uses TRBV11-3 with TRBJ2-7; D unclear. Germline CDR1 reads SGHNT; CDR2 reads YENEEA. CDR3 length: 15 amino acids. V was trimmed by 5 bases and J by 2 bases, leaving 16 bases between them. The CDR3 spells CASSHDRLGAYEQYF. The CDR3 DNA reads as TGTGCCAGCAGCCATGATAGACTGGGCGCCTACGAGCAGTACTTC.

This chain links TRBV11-3 with TRBJ2-1, with TRBD2 identical over 9 bases. Trimming removed 4 bases from V and 6 bases from J; junction bases left unmatched: 10. There are 16 residues in the CDR3. Germline CDR1 SGHNT, CDR2 YENEEA. CDR3 in DNA: TGTGCCAGCAGCTCGGACGGGACTAGCACCCCCAATGAGCAGTTCTTC. Translation: CASSSDGTSTPNEQFF.

This clone appeared a few times. This sequence joins TRBV29-1 and TRBJ2-5; tentative D call: TRBD2 (6 bases). The length of the CDR3 is 13 residues. Looked up from germline, CDR1 is SQVTM and CDR2 is ANQGSEA. Trimming took off 6 bases at V and 4 bases at J, with 15 bases between the two ends. The CDR3 bases are TGCAGCGTCCTCGGGCGGGGCGGAGAGACCCAGTACTTC. Translation: CSVLGRGGETQYF.

This clone has a handful of counts. The rearrangement links TRBV11-1 to TRBJ2-1, with 9 bases aligning to TRBD2. V was clipped by 6 bases and J by 2 bases; unmatched bases: 2. Looked up from germline, CDR1 is SGHAT and CDR2 is FQDESV (reference sequence). This CDR3 is built from 14 residues. The CDR3 reads CASRRGGPYNEQFF. In nucleotides, the CDR3 is TGTGCCAGCAGGCGGGGGGGCCCCTACAATGAGCAGTTCTTC.

The V gene is TRBV4-1, the J gene TRBJ1-4; TRBD1 matches at 9 bases. Germline trimming cut 4 bases from V and 5 bases from J; bases unmatched to any gene: 5. Germline V gives CDR1 MGHRA, CDR2 YSYEKL. This CDR3 is built from 15 residues. The CDR3 DNA reads as TGCGCCAGCAGCCTAAAAGACAGGGGGAATGAAAAACTGTTTTTT. It encodes CASSLKDRGNEKLFF.

The chain links TRBV6-7 to TRBJ2-5, with D perhaps assigned TRBD1 or TRBD2 (5 bases each). TRBV6-7 falls under the ORF class, with uncertain function. Deletions cut 7 bases from V and 1 base from J, with 13 bases between. CDR3 size: 14 residues. The CDR3 here is CASKRGMFQETQYF. The CDR3 nucleotides read TGTGCCAGCAAGAGGGGTATGTTCCAAGAGACCCAGTACTTC.

V and J are TRBV15 and TRBJ1-2; TRBD1 matches 7 bases. Germline CDR1 LNHNV, CDR2 YYDKDF (reference sequence). With V trimmed by 0 bases and J by 0 bases, 4 bases remained unmatched. This CDR3 spans 16 amino acids. The CDR3 bases are TGTGCCACCAGCAGAGATCGACAGGGACCTAACTATGGCTACACCTTC. It is translated as CATSRDRQGPNYGYTF.

The V and J genes are TRBV19 and TRBJ1-2; TRBD1 might be the D (5 bases). The CDR3 runs 14 residues. In germline, CDR1 is LNHDA, CDR2 SQIVND (reference sequence). Trimming left V 1 base short and J 8 bases short, with 14 bases between. CDR3 region: CASSIVGQGRGYTF. The CDR3 DNA reads TGTGCCAGTAGTATAGTCGGGCAGGGACGGGGCTACACCTTC.

On this clone: The junction does not match germline at one end; this may be a read error. J is TRBJ1-2 and V is TRBV6-1; 8 positions match TRBD1. This CDR3 region has 13 residues. Germline CDR1 MNHNS, CDR2 SASEGT. The CDR3 is CAISEGQGYGYTF. In DNA, the CDR3 is TGTGCCATCAGTGAAGGACAGGGCTATGGCTACACCTTC.

Only a few counts were recorded for this clone. The rearrangement uses TRBV18 and TRBJ1-4; 7 bases line up with TRBD1. After removal of 2 bases from V and 7 bases from J, the junction contained 4 bases not matched to a gene. This CDR3 has 14 residues. Germline CDR1 KGHSH, CDR2 LQKENI. CDR3 DNA sequence: TGTGCCAGCTCACCAAGGGGGCGCGGTGAAAAACTGTTTTTT. Its protein is CASSPRGRGEKLFF. Using reference TRBV18 and TRBJ1-4 for the parts outside the CDR3, the full variable domain is NAGVMQNPRHLVRRRGQEARLRCSPMKGHSHVYWYRQLPEEGLKFMVYLQKENIIDESGMPKERFSAEFPKEGPSILRIQQVVRGDSAAYFCASSPRGRGEKLFFGSGTQLSVL.

CDR3 nucleotide sequence: TGTGCCAGCAGCTGGCTACGGGACGGCCGCACGGAGTACTTC. Its protein product is CASSWLRDGRTEYF. This chain connects TRBV11-3 to TRBJ2-7; D tentatively fits TRBD1 or TRBD2 (5 bases each). V shed 4 bases and J shed 11 bases, with 21 bases lying between them. Germline V gene sequence: CDR1 SGHNT, CDR2 YENEEA. The CDR3 is made up of 14 amino acids.

In its sample, this clone was seen a few times. This chain uses TRBV19 with TRBJ1-1, with 7 bases matching TRBD1. J gave up 0 bases and V 8 bases, and 3 bases lay outside the gene matches. The germline gives CDR1 LNHDA, CDR2 SQIVND (reference sequence). CDR3 length equals 13 residues. The CDR3 loop reads CASQDRLNTEAFF. DNA for the CDR3: TGTGCCAGTCAGGACAGGCTGAACACTGAAGCTTTCTTT.